The 4 T cell receptor beta chains below all came from one sample that was sequenced in a study of blood T cell repertoires in COVID-19 (dated by TCRdb to 2020 to 2022). The protocol used for the library was the immunoSEQ multiplex PCR assay. TCRdb limited this immuneACCESS table to in-frame rearrangements with V and J called. A share of clones is missing; checked studies link under half to unresolved V genes, and the rest is unexplained. Here the sample has some 260,000 clones; around nine tenths occur a single time. The ten largest clones add up to around 2% of the sample. The specimen sequenced was PBMCs or T cells enriched from blood (not recorded which). All receptors derive from a young woman who had recovered from COVID-19.

A single count supports this clone. The chain uses TRBV3-1 (or the pseudogene TRBV3-2) and TRBJ1-1; D is undetermined. The CDR3 spans 14 residues. The V end lost 0 bases, the J end lost 1 base, and 6 bases lay between the germline ends. Germline CDR1 and CDR2: LGHDT and YNNKEL (reference sequence). CDR3 nucleotide sequence: TGTGCCAGCAGCCAAGATCTAGGGAACACTGAAGCTTTCTTT. It is translated as CASSQDLGNTEAFF.

The CDR3 reads CASRAGLRFRLQSDTDTQYF. CDR3 nucleotides: TGTGCCAGCAGGGCGGGTCTTCGTTTCCGTCTCCAATCAGACACAGATACGCAGTATTTT. The chain combines TRBV28 with TRBJ2-3; weak D call: TRBD2 (5 bases). Between the trimmed V and J ends, which lost 6 bases and 2 bases, there was a span of 30 bases. The germline V gene encodes CDR1 MDHEN and CDR2 SYDVKM. The CDR3 is made up of 20 amino acids.

This clone was seen a single time. The rearrangement links TRBV5-8 to TRBJ2-2, with D unclear. Germline CDR1 reads SGHTS; CDR2 reads YDEGEE. Trimming pared 0 bases from V and 6 bases from J, leaving 9 bases between. This CDR3 spans 14 amino acids. The CDR3: CASSLALGAGELFF. The CDR3 nucleotides are TGTGCCAGCAGCTTGGCCCTAGGTGCCGGGGAGCTGTTTTTT.

The rearrangement joins TRBV11-3 to TRBJ1-1; 7 nucleotides line up with TRBD1. After removal of 2 bases from V and 7 bases from J, the junction contained 10 bases not matched to a gene. This CDR3 has 15 amino acids. Germline values: CDR1 SGHNT, CDR2 YENEEA. CDR3 protein: CASSLPPWTGNEAFF. CDR3 sequence (DNA): TGTGCCAGCAGCTTACCCCCTTGGACAGGTAATGAAGCTTTCTTT.